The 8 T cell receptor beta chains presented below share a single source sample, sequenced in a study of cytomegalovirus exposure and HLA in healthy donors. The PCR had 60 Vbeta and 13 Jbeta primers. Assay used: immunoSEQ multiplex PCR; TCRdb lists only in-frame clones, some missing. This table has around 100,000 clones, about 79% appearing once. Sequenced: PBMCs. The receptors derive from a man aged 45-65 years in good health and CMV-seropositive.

CDR3 amino acids: CASSHITGSSGANVLTF. The DNA of the CDR3 is TGTGCCAGCAGCCACATAACAGGGAGCTCTGGGGCCAACGTCCTGACTTTC. This chain links TRBV14 with TRBJ2-6, with D possibly being TRBD1 (6 bases). CDR1 is SGHDN, CDR2 FVKESK, per germline. With 3 bases removed from V and 0 bases from J, the gap between germline ends came to 12 bases. This CDR3 region has 17 residues.

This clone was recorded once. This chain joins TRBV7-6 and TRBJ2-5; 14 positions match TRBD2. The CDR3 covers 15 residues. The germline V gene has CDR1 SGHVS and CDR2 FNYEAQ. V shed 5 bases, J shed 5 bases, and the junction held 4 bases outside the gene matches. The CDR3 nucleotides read TGTGCCAGCAGCACCCGGACTAGCGGGGGGGAGACCCAGTACTTC. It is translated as CASSTRTSGGETQYF.

The chain's CDR3 is CASSQRPTVNEQFF. CDR3 sequence (DNA): TGTGCCAGCAGCCAACGCCCCACGGTCAATGAGCAGTTCTTC. The gene calls are TRBV5-6 and TRBJ2-1; D is uncertain. Germline V gives CDR1 SGHDT, CDR2 YYEEEE. Deletions cut 4 bases from V and 6 bases from J, with 14 bases between. This CDR3 spans 14 amino acids.

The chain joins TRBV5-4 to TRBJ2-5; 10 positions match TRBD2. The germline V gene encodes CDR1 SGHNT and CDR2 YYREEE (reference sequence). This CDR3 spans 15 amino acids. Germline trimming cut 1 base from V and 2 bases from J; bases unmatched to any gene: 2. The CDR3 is CASSLSSGGQETQYF. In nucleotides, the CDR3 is TGTGCCAGCAGCTTGAGTAGCGGGGGGCAAGAGACCCAGTACTTC.

This CDR3 is CASSLRRGVRNEQFF. CDR3 bases: TGTGCCAGCAGTTTACGGCGGGGGGTCCGTAATGAGCAGTTCTTC. The chain is built from TRBV28 and TRBJ2-1; 8 positions agree with TRBD2. The V and J ends lost 2 bases and 7 bases, in that order; junction bases with no gene match: 7. CDR1 is MDHEN and CDR2 is SYDVKM in the germline V gene. The CDR3 length is 15 residues.

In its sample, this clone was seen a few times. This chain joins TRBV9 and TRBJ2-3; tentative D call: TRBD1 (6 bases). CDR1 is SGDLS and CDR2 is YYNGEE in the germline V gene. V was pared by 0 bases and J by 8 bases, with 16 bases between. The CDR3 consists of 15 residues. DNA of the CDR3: TGTGCCAGCAGCGTAGATCAAACAGGGTTGGGTACGCAGTATTTT. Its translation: CASSVDQTGLGTQYF.

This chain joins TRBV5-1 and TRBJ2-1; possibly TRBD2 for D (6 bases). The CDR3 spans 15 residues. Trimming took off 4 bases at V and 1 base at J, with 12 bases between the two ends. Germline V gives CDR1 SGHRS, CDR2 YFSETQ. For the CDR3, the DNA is TGCGCCAGCAGCCTAAGACTAGTTTCCTACAATGAGCAGTTCTTC. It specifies CASSLRLVSYNEQFF.

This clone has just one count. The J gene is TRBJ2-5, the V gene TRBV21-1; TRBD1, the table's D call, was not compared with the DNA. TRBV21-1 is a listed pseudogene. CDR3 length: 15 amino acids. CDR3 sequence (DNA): TGTGCCAGCAGCAAAGGGGGGACAGGGTTAGAGACCCAGTACTTC. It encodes CASSKGGTGLETQYF.